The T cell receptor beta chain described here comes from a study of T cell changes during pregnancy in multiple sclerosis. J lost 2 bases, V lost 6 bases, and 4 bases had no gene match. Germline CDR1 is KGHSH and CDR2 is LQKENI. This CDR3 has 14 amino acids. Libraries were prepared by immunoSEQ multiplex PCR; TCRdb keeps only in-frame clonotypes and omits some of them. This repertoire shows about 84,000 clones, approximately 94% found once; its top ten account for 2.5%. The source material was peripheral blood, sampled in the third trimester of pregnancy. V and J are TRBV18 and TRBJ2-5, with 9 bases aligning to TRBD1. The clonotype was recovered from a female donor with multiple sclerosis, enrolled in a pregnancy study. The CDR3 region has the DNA TGTGCCAGCTCCCGCGACAGGGGGCAAGAGACCCAGTACTTC. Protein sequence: CASSRDRGQETQYF.